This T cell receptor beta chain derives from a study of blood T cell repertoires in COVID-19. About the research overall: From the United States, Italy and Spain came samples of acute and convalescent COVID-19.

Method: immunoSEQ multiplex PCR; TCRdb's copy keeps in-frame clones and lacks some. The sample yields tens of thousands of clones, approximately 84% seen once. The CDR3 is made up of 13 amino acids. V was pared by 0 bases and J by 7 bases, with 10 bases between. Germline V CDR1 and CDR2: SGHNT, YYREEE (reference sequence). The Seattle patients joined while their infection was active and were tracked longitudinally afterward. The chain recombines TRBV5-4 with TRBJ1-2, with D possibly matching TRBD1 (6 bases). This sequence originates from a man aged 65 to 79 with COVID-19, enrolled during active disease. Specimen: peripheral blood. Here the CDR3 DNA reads TGTGCCAGCAGCTTGGACAGGGATGCTGGCTACACCTTC. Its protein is CASSLDRDAGYTF.